The 8 T cell receptor beta chains given below trace back to one sample, sequenced in a study of human T cells and chemical hapten exposure. Each CDR3 protein is one row after TCRdb ran MiXCR on the RACE reads. The top ten clones hold 2.2% of a sample with tens of thousands of distinct CDR3 sequences, approximately 9.9% of them seen once. As to time point: patch test 2, 6 weeks after DPC sensitization. Treatment indicated: therapeutic diphenylcyclopropenone sensitization with weekly scalp DPC. Sequenced material: whole blood, taken in connection with sensitization to the hapten diphenylcyclopropenone (DPC). These receptors originate from a man aged 40-49 years with alopecia areata. Some clones in this sample may be carry-over from other donors' samples.

This sequence joins TRBV20-1 and TRBJ2-3, with D possibly TRBD2 on 5 matching bases. This CDR3 region has 15 residues. V was cut by 6 bases and J by 1 base, with 17 bases left in between. Germline V lookup: CDR1 DFQATT, CDR2 SNEGSKA (reference sequence). CDR3 region: CSASERFRRTDTQYF. In DNA form, the CDR3 reads TGCAGTGCCTCTGAGCGGTTCAGGCGCACAGATACGCAGTATTTT.

J is TRBJ2-1 and V is TRBV6-5; 9 bases match TRBD2. The CDR3 has 17 amino acids. The trim removed 7 bases at V and 4 bases at J, leaving 14 bases unmatched. Germline lookup yields CDR1 MNHEY and CDR2 SVGAGI. The CDR3 region has the DNA TGTGCCAGCAATCCCTTAGCGGGAGTGGGGGGGTACAATGAGCAGTTCTTC. Its protein product is CASNPLAGVGGYNEQFF.

This clonotype was counted only a few times. The rearrangement links TRBV11-3 to TRBJ2-3; 8 bases map to TRBD1. V lost 6 bases to trimming and J lost 0 bases; unmatched junction nucleotides: 8. The germline gives CDR1 SGHNT, CDR2 YENEEA. The CDR3 is made up of 16 amino acids. CDR3 protein: CASSPGTGTSTDTQYF. CDR3 in DNA: TGTGCCAGCAGTCCCGGGACAGGAACTAGCACAGATACGCAGTATTTT.

This clonotype was found a few times. This CDR3 is CASSPGTGGWGTDTQYF. The CDR3 bases are TGTGCCAGCAGTCCCGGGACAGGGGGCTGGGGCACAGATACGCAGTATTTT. The J gene is TRBJ2-3, the V gene TRBV27; 12 bases are a match to TRBD1. V lost 5 bases to trimming and J lost 1 base; unmatched junction nucleotides: 7. This CDR3 region has 17 residues. Looked up from germline, CDR1 is MNHEY and CDR2 is SMNVEV (reference sequence).

The chain links TRBV10-3 to TRBJ2-3; 10 nucleotides line up with TRBD1. CDR3 length: 15 amino acids. CDR1 ENHRY and CDR2 SYGVKD come from the germline V gene. The junction had 3 bases not matched to a gene; V was cut back by 2 bases and J by 4 bases. CDR3 sequence reads: CAISEATGGADTQYF. CDR3 bases: TGTGCCATCAGTGAGGCGACAGGGGGCGCAGATACGCAGTATTTT.

The gene calls are TRBV6-1 and TRBJ2-2; D assignment may be TRBD1 or TRBD2 (6 bases each). The CDR3 extends over 15 amino acids. Trimming stripped 2 bases from V and 4 bases from J, with 11 bases between. The germline V gene encodes CDR1 MNHNS and CDR2 SASEGT. CDR3 in DNA: TGTGCCAGCAGTGAATACGGGGGCGGCACCGGGGAGCTGTTTTTT. Translation gives CASSEYGGGTGELFF.

This clonotype was seen a handful of times. The rearrangement uses TRBV4-3 and TRBJ1-4, with 7 bases lining up with TRBD1. Germline-derived CDR1 and CDR2 are LGHNA and YSLEER. V shed 0 bases and J 10 bases; nucleotides not matched to a gene: 14. The length of the CDR3 is 17 residues. CDR3 region: CASSQDAGGLIRGKLFF. The CDR3, as DNA: TGCGCCAGCAGCCAAGACGCAGGGGGATTGATTCGGGGAAAACTGTTTTTT.

This clonotype was seen many times. The CDR3 sequence is CASSPLPTGGPYGYTF. Here the CDR3 DNA reads TGTGCCAGCTCACCTCTTCCAACAGGAGGTCCTTATGGCTACACCTTC. The rearrangement uses TRBV18 and TRBJ1-2; D is perhaps TRBD1 (5 bases). V dropped 3 bases and J dropped 5 bases, with 19 bases sitting between them. This CDR3 is built from 16 residues. The germline V gene has CDR1 KGHSH and CDR2 LQKENI.